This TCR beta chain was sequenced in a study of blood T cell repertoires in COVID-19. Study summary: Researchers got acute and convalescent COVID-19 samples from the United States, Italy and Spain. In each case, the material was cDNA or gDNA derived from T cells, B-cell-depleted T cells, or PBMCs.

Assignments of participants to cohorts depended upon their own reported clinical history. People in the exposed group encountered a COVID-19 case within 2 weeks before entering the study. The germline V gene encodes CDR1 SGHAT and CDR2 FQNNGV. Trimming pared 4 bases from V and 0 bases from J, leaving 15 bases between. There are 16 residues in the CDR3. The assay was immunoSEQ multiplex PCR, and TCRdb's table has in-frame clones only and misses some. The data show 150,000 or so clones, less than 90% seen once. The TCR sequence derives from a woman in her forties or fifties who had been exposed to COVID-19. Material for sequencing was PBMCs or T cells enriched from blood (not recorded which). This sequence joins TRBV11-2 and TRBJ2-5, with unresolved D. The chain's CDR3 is CASSSDSDPYQETQYF. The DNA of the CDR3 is TGTGCCAGCAGCTCCGACTCCGACCCGTACCAAGAGACCCAGTACTTC.